This T cell receptor (beta chain) is from a study of T cell repertoires in ileal Crohn's disease. Study as a whole: From the surgical specimen's inflamed ileum, biopsies were taken as M0. Notes on the study in general: Endoscopic recurrence occurred in every patient whose clonality exceeded 26.8%. Compared with CD4 T cells, sorted CD8 cells carried more expanded clones.

Here immunoSEQ multiplex PCR was the method, and the copy in TCRdb shows in-frame clones only, minus some. Of about 17,000 clones listed, about three quarters were seen once; the top ten hold 4% to 4.5%. Noted time point: inflamed ileum from the surgical specimen. In the case of this clone: Antigen specificity is unknown.

CDR1 is SGHVS and CDR2 is FNYEAQ in the germline V gene. This CDR3 is built from 16 residues. V dropped 4 bases and J dropped 3; count of bases not matched to a gene: 5. The V gene is TRBV7-6, the J gene TRBJ2-7; TRBD2 agrees at 14 bases. The clonotype originates from an adult with Crohn's disease. The sequenced sample was ileal tissue. CDR3 in amino acids: CASSSGLAGGLYEQYF. The CDR3 DNA is TGTGCCAGCAGCTCTGGACTAGCGGGGGGCCTCTACGAGCAGTACTTC.